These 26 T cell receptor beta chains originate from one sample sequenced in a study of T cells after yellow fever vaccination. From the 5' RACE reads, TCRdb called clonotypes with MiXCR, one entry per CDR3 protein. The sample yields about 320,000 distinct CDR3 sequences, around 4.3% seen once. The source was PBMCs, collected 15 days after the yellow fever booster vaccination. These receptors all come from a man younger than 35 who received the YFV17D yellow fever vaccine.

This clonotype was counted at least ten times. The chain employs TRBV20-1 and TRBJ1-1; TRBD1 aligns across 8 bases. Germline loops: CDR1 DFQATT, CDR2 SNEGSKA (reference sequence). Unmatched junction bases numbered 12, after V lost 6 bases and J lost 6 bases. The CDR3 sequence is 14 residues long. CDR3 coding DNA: TGCAGTGCCCCACTGACAGGGGAGTTGCCTGAAGCTTTCTTT. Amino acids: CSAPLTGELPEAFF.

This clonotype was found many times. The CDR3 DNA is TGTGCCAGCATGGGGGTAGCGGGGGAGTGGGGTGAGCAGTTCTTC. Encoded protein: CASMGVAGEWGEQFF. The genes are TRBV6-5 and TRBJ2-1, with 9 bases that match TRBD2. V lost 7 bases and J lost 9; bases outside the gene matches: 13. CDR1 and CDR2 from the germline V gene are MNHEY and SVGAGI. The CDR3 has 15 residues.

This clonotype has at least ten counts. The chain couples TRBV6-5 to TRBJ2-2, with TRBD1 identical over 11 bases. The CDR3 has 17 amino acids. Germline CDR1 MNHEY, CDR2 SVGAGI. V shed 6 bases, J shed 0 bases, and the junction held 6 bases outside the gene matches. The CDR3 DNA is TGTGCCAGCAGCCGGGACAGGGGGTCATCGAACACCGGGGAGCTGTTTTTT. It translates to CASSRDRGSSNTGELFF.

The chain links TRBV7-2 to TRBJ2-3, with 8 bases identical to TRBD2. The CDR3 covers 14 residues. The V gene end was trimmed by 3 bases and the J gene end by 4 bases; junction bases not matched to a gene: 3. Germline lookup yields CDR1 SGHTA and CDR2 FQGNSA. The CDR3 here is CASSFTSGSDTQYF. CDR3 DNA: TGTGCCAGCAGCTTCACTAGCGGCTCAGATACGCAGTATTTT.

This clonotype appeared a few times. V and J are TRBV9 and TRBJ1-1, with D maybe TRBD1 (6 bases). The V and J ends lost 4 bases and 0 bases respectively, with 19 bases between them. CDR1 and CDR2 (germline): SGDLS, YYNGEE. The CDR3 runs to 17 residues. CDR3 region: CASSPLVQGLLNTEAFF. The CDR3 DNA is TGTGCCAGCAGCCCCCTCGTACAGGGTCTACTGAACACTGAAGCTTTCTTT.

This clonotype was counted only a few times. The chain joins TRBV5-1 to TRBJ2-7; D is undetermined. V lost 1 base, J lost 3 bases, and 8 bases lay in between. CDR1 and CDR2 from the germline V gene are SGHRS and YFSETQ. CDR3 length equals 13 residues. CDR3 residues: CASSLISNYEQYF. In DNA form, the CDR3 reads TGCGCCAGCAGCTTGATCTCAAACTACGAGCAGTACTTC.

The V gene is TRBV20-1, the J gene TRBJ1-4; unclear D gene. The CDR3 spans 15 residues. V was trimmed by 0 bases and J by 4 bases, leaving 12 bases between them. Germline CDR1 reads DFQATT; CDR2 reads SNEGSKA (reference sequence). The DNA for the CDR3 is TGCAGTGCTAGAGATTATCAAGGGTTTAATGAAAAACTGTTTTTT. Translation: CSARDYQGFNEKLFF.

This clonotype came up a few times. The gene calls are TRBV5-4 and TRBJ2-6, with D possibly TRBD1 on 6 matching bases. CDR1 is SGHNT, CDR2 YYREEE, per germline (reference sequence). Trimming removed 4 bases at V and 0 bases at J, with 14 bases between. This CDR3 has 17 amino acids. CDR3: CASSLGASSSGANVLTF. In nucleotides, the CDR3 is TGTGCCAGCAGCCTGGGGGCTTCCAGCTCTGGGGCCAACGTCCTGACTTTC.

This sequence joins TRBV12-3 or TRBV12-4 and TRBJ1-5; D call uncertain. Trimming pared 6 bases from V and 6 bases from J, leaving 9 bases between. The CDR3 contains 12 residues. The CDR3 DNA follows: TGTGCCAGCAGGTCCGGGAGTCAGCCCCAGCATTTT. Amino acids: CASRSGSQPQHF.

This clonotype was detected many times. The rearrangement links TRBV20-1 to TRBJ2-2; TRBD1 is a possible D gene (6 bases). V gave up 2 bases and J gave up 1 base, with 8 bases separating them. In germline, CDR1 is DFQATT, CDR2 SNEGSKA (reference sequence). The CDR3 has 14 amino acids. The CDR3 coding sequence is TGCAGTGCTAGAAGGACAGTGAACACCGGGGAGCTGTTTTTT. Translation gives CSARRTVNTGELFF.

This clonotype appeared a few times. Here the CDR3 DNA reads TGCGCCAGCAGCCCAGACAGGACAGGGGGTAGTGAGCAGTACTTC. Translated: CASSPDRTGGSEQYF. The genes are TRBV5-1 and TRBJ2-7, with 10 positions matching TRBD1. The CDR3 loop spans 15 amino acids. Trimming cost V 4 bases and J 7 bases; bases outside gene matches: 11. Germline V gives CDR1 SGHRS, CDR2 YFSETQ.

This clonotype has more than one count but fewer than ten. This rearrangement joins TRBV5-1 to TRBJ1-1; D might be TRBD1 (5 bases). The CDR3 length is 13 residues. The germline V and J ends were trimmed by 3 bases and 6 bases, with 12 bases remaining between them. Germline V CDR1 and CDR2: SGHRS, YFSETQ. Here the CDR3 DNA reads TGCGCCAGCAGCTCGGGGCGCCGCGCTGAAGCTTTCTTT. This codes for CASSSGRRAEAFF. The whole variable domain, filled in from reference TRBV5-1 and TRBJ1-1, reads KAGVTQTPRYLIKTRGQQVTLSCSPISGHRSVSWYQQTPGQGLQFLFEYFSETQRNKGNFPGRFSGRQFSNSRSEMNVSTLELGDSALYLCASSSGRRAEAFFGQGTRLTVV.

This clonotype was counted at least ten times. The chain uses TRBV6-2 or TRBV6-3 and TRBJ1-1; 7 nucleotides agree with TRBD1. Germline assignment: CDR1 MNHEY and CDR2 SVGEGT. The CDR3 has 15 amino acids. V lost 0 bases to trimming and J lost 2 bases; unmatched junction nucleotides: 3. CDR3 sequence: CASSYSTGPNTEAFF. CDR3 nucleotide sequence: TGTGCCAGCAGTTACTCGACAGGGCCCAACACTGAAGCTTTCTTT.

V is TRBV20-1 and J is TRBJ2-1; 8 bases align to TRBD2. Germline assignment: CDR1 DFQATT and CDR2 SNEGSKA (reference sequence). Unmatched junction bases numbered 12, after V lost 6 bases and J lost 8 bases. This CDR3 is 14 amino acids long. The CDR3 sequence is CSATRGGPSDEQFF. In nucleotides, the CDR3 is TGCAGTGCCACCCGGGGGGGCCCGTCGGATGAGCAGTTCTTC.

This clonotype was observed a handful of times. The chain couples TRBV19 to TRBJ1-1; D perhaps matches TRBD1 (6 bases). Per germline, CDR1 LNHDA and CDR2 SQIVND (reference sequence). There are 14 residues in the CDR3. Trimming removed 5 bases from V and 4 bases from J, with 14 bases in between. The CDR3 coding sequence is TGTGCCAGTAGTTCCACCTACAGGGTCACTGAAGCTTTCTTT. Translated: CASSSTYRVTEAFF.

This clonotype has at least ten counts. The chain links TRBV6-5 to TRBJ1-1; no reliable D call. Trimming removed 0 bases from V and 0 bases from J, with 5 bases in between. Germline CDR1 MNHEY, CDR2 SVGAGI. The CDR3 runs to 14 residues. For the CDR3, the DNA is TGTGCCAGCAGTTACTCGAATTTGAACACTGAAGCTTTCTTT. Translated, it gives CASSYSNLNTEAFF.

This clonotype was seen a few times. The CDR3 DNA reads as TGTGCCAGCAGCTCCCCCTGGTCAGTCGAGCAGTACTTC. It encodes CASSSPWSVEQYF. This sequence joins TRBV7-2 and TRBJ2-7; D gene ambiguous. With 4 bases removed from V and 6 bases from J, the gap between germline ends came to 13 bases. The CDR3 consists of 13 residues. Germline CDR1 is SGHTA and CDR2 is FQGNSA.

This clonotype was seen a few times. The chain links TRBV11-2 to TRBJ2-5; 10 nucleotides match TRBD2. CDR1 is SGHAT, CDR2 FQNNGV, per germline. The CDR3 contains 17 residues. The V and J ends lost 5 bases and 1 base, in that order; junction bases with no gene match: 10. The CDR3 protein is CASSQAIAGGLQETQYF. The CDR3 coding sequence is TGTGCCAGCAGCCAAGCTATAGCGGGGGGCCTCCAAGAGACCCAGTACTTC.

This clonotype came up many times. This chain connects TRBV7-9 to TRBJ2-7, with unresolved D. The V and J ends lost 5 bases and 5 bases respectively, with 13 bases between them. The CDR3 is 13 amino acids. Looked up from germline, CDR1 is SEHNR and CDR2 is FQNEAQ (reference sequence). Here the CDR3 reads CASSAGPRDEQYF. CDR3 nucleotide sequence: TGTGCCAGCAGCGCCGGGCCCCGGGACGAGCAGTACTTC.

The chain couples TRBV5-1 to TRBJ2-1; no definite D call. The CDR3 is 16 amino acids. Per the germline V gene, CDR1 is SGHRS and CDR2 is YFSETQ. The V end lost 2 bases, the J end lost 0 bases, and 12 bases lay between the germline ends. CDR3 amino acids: CASSFSRISSYNEQFF. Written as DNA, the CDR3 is TGCGCCAGCAGCTTTTCCCGCATAAGCTCCTACAATGAGCAGTTCTTC.

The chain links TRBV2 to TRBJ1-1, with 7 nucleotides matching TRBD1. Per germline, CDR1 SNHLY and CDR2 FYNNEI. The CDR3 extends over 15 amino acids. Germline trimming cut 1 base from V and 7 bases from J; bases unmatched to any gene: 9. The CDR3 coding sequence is TGTGCCAGCAGTGAAGTAGAAGACAGGGTAGGTGAAGCTTTCTTT. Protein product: CASSEVEDRVGEAFF. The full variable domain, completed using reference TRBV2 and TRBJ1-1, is EPEVTQTPSHQVTQMGQEVILRCVPISNHLYFYWYRQILGQKVEFLVSFYNNEISEKSEIFDDQFSVERPDGSNFTLKIRSTKLEDSAMYFCASSEVEDRVGEAFFGQGTRLTVV.

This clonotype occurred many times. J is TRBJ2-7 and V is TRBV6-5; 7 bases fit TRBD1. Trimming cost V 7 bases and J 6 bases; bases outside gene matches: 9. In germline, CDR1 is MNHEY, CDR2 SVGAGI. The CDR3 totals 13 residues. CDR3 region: CASTRTGSREQYF. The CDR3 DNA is TGTGCCAGCACTCGGACAGGCTCTCGCGAGCAGTACTTC.

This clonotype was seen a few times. The chain's CDR3 is CASSQVPGRQPQHF. CDR3 bases: TGTGCCAGCAGCCAAGTGCCAGGGAGACAGCCCCAGCATTTT. The rearrangement links TRBV4-2 to TRBJ1-5, with D maybe TRBD1 (5 bases). Deletions cut 1 base from V and 7 bases from J, with 11 bases between. The CDR3 is 14 residues long. From germline, CDR1 is LGHNA and CDR2 YNFKEQ.

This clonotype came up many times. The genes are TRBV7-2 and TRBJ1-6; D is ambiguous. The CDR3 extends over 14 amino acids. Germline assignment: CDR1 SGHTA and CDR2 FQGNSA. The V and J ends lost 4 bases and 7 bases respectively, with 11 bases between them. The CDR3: CASSWGGLNSPLHF. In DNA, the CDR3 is TGTGCCAGCAGCTGGGGTGGACTAAATTCACCCCTCCACTTT.

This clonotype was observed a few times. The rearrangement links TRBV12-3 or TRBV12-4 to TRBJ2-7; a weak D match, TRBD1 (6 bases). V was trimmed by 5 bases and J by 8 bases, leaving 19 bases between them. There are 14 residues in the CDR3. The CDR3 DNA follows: TGTGCCAGCAGTCCGAGGACAGAGTCTACGAAGCAGTACTTC. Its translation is CASSPRTESTKQYF.

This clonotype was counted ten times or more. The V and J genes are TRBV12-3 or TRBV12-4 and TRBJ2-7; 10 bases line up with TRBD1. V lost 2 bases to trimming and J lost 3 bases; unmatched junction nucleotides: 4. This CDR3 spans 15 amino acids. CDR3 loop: CASSLRQGANYEQYF. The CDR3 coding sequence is TGTGCCAGCAGTTTACGACAGGGGGCTAACTACGAGCAGTACTTC.